Reported below is one TCR beta chain. The sample originates from a study of blood T cell repertoires in COVID-19. Study information: Specimens from acute and convalescent COVID-19 originated in the United States, Italy and Spain. PBMCs, B-cell-depleted T cells, or T cells provided the cDNA or gDNA that made up the material.

Authors' methods: Amplifying reference gene primers gave estimates of nucleated cell counts. Measured with immunoSEQ multiplex PCR; TCRdb has only the in-frame clones, and not every one. The V and J calls and clone size were taken over from that table, and D and trimming were inferred from the DNA. The sample carries some 80,000 clones, 80% to 95% recorded once. Germline assignment: CDR1 LGHNA and CDR2 YSLEER. With 0 bases clipped from V and 7 bases from J, the junction kept 12 bases outside the gene matches. The CDR3 runs 18 residues. Source material: peripheral blood. The chain combines TRBV4-3 with TRBJ2-1, with TRBD2 identical over 10 bases. This TCR was sampled from a woman older than 75 with acute or convalescent COVID-19. CDR3 DNA: TGCGCCAGCAGCCAAGATTGGAGTAGCGGGGGGCCGGAGAATGAGCAGTTCTTC. Translating gives CASSQDWSSGGPENEQFF.